The clone carrying this TCR beta chain has only a few counts. The antigen is undetermined. The data were produced by immunoSEQ multiplex PCR, yet TCRdb's version contains in-frame clones alone and is incomplete. Counted here are tens of thousands of clones, approximately 86% occurring once; the ten biggest clones make up 6.9%. Analyses pooled second doses at about 4 or about 12 weeks. These data belong to a study of T cell responses to AZD1222 COVID-19 vaccine. Regarding the study as a whole: Repertoires were collected only later (after the peak T cell response had occurred). The CD4 TCRs associated with vaccination extended across spike and predominated at 160-218 and 743-854. Donors were chiefly white British, with a greater number of females, and clonal diversity was perhaps underestimated.

V lost 3 bases to trimming and J lost 6 bases, with 15 bases between them. Germline CDR1 SQVTM, CDR2 ANQGSEA. The CDR3 extends over 13 amino acids. Material: peripheral blood, obtained 28 days after the second AZD1222 dose. V gene TRBV29-1 combines with J gene TRBJ2-7; perhaps TRBD2 as D (5 bases). The sequence was obtained from an adult who received the AZD1222 COVID-19 vaccine. In DNA form, the CDR3 reads TGCAGCGTTGATGATGAGGGTATGCGCGAGCAGTACTTC. Its translation is CSVDDEGMREQYF.